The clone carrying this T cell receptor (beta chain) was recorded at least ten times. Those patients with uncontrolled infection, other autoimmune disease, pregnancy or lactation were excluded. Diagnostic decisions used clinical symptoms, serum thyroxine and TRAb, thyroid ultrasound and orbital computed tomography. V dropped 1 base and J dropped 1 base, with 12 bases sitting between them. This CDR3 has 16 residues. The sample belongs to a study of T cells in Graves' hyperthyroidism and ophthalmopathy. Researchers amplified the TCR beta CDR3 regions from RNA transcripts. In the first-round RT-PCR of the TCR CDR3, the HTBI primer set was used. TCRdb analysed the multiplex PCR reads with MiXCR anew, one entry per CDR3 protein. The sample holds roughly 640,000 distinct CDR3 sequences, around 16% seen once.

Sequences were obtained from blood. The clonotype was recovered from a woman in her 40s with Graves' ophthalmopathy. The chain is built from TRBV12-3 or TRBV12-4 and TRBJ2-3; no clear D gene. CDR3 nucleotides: TGTGCCAGCAGTTTAGTACCTAAAAGCCGCACAGATACGCAGTATTTT. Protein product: CASSLVPKSRTDTQYF.